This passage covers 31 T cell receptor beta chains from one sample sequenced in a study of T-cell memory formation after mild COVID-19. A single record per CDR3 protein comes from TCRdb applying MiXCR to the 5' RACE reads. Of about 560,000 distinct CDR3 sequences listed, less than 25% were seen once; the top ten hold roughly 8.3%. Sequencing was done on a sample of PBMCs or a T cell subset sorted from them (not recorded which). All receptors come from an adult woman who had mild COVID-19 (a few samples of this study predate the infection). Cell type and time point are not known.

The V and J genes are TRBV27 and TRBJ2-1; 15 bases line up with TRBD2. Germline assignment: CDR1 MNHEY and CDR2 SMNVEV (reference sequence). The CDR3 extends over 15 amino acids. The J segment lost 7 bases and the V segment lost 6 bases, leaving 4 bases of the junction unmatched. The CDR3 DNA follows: TGTGCCAGCAGCACCGGGACTAGCGGGGGGAATGAGCAGTTCTTC. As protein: CASSTGTSGGNEQFF.

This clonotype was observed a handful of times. CDR3 DNA sequence: TGTGCCAGCAGTTATGCCCCCGGGACAGAAAAAGAGACCCAGTACTTC. Translation: CASSYAPGTEKETQYF. The chain links TRBV6-2 or TRBV6-3 to TRBJ2-5, with 7 positions matching TRBD1. The ends lost 3 bases at V and 3 bases at J; junction bases unmatched: 10. The CDR3 is made up of 16 amino acids. Germline CDR1 is MNHEY and CDR2 is SVGEGT.

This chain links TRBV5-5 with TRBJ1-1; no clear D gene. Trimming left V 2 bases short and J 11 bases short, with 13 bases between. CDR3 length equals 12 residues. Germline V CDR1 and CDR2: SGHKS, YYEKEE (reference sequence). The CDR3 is CASSLVFDWAFF. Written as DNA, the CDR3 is TGTGCCAGCAGCTTAGTGTTCGATTGGGCTTTCTTT.

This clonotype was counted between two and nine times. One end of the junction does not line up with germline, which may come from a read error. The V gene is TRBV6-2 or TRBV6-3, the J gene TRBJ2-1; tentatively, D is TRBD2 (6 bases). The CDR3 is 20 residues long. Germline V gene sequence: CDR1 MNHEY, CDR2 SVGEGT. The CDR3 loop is CASRPHRGTRFEWEANQQFF. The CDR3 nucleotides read TGTGCCAGCAGGCCCCACCGGGGGACTCGATTCGAATGGGAGGCCAATCAGCAGTTCTTC.

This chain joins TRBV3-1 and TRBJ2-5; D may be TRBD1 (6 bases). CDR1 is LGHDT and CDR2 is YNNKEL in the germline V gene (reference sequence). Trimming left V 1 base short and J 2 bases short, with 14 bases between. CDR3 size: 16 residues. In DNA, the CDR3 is TGTGCCAGCAGCCAAGCTGCGTGGACAGATCAAGAGACCCAGTACTTC. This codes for CASSQAAWTDQETQYF.

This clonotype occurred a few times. The CDR3 region is CASSLASETPIRNTQYF. The DNA of the CDR3 is TGCGCCAGCAGCTTGGCCAGTGAGACACCCATTCGAAATACGCAGTATTTT. This rearrangement joins TRBV5-1 to TRBJ2-3; D uncertain. The length of the CDR3 is 17 residues. CDR1 and CDR2 (germline): SGHRS, YFSETQ. The V and J ends lost 0 bases and 7 bases respectively, with 21 bases between them.

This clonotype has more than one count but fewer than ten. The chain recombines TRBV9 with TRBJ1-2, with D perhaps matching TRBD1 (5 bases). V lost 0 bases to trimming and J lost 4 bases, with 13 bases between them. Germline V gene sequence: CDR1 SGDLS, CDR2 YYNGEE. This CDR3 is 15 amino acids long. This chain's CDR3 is CASSVAQDSRYGYTF. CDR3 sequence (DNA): TGTGCCAGCAGCGTAGCTCAAGACAGCCGCTATGGCTACACCTTC.

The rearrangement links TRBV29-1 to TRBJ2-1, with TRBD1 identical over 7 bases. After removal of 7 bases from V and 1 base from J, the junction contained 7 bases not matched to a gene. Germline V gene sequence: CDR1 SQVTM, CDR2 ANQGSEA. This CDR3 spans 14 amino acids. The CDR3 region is CSAITGASYNEQFF. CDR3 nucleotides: TGCAGCGCCATAACAGGGGCTTCCTACAATGAGCAGTTCTTC.

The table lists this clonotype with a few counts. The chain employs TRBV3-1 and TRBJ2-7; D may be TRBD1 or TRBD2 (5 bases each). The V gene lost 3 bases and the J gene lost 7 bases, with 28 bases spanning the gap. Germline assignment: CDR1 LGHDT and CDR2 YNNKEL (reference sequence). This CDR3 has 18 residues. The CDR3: CASSHSRGPILDIGEQYF. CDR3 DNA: TGTGCCAGCAGCCACAGCCGGGGCCCTATACTGGATATTGGGGAGCAGTACTTC.

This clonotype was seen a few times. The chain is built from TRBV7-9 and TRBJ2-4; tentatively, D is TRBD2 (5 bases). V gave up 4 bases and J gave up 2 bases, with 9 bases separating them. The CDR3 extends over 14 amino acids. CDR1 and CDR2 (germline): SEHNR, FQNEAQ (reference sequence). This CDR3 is CASSSGLTKNIQYF. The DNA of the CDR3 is TGTGCCAGCAGCTCGGGGTTAACCAAAAACATTCAGTACTTC.

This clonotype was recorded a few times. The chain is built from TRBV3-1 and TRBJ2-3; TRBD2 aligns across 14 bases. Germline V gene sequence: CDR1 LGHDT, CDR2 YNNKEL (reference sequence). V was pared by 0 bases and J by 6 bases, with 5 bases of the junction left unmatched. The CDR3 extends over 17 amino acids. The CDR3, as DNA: TGTGCCAGCAGCCAAGAGGGACTAGCGGGGGCCGGGGATACGCAGTATTTT. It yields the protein CASSQEGLAGAGDTQYF.

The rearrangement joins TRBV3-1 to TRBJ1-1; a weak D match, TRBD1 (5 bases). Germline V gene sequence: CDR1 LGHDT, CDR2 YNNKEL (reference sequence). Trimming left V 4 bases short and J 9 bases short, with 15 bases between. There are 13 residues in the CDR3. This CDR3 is CASSPGGGRKAFF. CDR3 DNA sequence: TGTGCCAGCAGCCCCGGGGGGGGGAGAAAAGCTTTCTTT.

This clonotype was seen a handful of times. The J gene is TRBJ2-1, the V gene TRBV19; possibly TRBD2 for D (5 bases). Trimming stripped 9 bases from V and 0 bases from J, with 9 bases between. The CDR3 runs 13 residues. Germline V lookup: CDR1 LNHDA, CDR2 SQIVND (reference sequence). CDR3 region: CASMGSSYNEQFF. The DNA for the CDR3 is TGTGCCAGCATGGGGAGCTCCTACAATGAGCAGTTCTTC.

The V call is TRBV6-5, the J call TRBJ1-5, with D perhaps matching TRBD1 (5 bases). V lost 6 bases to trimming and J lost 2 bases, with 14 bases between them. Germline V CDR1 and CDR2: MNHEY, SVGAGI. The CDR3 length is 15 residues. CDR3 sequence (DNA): TGTGCCAGCAGCCCAACGGTGGGGGGCAATCAGCCCCAGCATTTT. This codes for CASSPTVGGNQPQHF.

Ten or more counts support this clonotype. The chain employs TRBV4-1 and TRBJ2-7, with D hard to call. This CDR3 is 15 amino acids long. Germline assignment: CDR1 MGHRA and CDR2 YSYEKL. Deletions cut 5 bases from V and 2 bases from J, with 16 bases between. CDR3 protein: CASSSEISGAYEQYF. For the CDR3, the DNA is TGCGCCAGCAGCTCCGAAATATCCGGCGCCTACGAGCAGTACTTC.

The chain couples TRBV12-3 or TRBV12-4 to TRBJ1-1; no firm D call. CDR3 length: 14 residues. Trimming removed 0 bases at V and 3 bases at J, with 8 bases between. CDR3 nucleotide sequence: TGTGCCAGCAGTTTAGCGGCAGGTTACACTGAAGCTTTCTTT. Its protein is CASSLAAGYTEAFF.

In nucleotides, the CDR3 is TGTGCCACCAGCAGATCCCGACAGGGGGCTTGGTCCTACGAGCAGTACTTC. Protein sequence: CATSRSRQGAWSYEQYF. The chain joins TRBV15 to TRBJ2-7, with TRBD1 identical over 10 bases. Per the germline V gene, CDR1 is LNHNV and CDR2 is YYDKDF (reference sequence). Losses at the gene ends were 2 bases for V and 1 base for J; bases not matched to a gene: 8. The length of the CDR3 is 17 residues. The variable domain in full, completed from reference TRBV15 and TRBJ2-7, reads DAMVIQNPRYQVTQFGKPVTLSCSQTLNHNVMYWYQQKSSQAPKLLFHYYDKDFNNEADTPDNFQSRRPNTSFCFLDIRSPGLGDTAMYLCATSRSRQGAWSYEQYFGPGTRLTVT.

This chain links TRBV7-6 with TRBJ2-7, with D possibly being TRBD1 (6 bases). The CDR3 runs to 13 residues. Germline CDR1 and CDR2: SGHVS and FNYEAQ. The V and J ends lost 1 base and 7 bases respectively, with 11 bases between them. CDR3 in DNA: TGTGCCAGCAGCTTAGGAATGGGGACAGAGCAGTACTTC. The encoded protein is CASSLGMGTEQYF.

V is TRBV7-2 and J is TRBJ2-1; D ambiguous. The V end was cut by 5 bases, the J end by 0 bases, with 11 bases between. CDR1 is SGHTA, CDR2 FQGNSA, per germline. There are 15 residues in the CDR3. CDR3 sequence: CASSESLSSYNEQFF. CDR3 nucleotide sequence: TGTGCCAGCAGCGAATCGTTAAGCTCCTACAATGAGCAGTTCTTC.

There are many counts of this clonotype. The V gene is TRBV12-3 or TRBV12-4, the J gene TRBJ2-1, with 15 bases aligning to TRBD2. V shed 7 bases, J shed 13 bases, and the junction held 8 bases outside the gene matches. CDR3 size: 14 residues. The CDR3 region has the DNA TGTGCCAGCACCCTTGGACTAGCGGGAGGGGGACAGTTCTTC. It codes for CASTLGLAGGGQFF.

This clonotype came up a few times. The CDR3 coding sequence is TGTGCCAGCAGCCCCAGCGTGGGTCTAGCGGGAAACAATGAGCAGTTCTTC. It is translated as CASSPSVGLAGNNEQFF. V is TRBV7-9 and J is TRBJ2-1, with 9 nucleotides matching TRBD2. This CDR3 is 17 amino acids long. The V segment lost 5 bases and the J segment 5 bases; nucleotides outside the gene matches: 13. Germline values: CDR1 SEHNR, CDR2 FQNEAQ (reference sequence).

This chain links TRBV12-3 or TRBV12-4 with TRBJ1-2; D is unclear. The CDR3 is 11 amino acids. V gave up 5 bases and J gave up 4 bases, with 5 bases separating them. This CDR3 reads CASSRIYGYTF. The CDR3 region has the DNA TGTGCCAGCAGTCGAATCTATGGCTACACCTTC.

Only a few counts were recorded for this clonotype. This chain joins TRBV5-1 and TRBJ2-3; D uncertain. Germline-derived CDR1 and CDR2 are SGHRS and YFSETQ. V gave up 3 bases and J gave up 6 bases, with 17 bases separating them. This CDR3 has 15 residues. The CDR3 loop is CASSSRAREGDTQYF. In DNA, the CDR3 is TGCGCCAGCAGCTCCCGGGCCCGAGAAGGGGATACGCAGTATTTT.

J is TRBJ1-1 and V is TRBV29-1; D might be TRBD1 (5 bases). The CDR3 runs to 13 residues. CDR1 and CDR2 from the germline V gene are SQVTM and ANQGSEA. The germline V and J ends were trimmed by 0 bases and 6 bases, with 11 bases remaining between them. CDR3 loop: CSVEDNGASEAFF. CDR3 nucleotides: TGCAGCGTTGAAGACAACGGGGCATCTGAAGCTTTCTTT.

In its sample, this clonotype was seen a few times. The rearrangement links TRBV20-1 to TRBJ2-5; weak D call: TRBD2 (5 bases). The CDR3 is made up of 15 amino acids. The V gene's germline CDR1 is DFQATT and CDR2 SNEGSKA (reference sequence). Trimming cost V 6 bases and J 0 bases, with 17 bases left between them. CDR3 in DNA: TGCAGTGCCCTGGAAGGGTTGCGGGACCAAGAGACCCAGTACTTC. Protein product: CSALEGLRDQETQYF.

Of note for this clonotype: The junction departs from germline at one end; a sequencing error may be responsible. CDR3 loop: CASSLRTGGQEAQYF. The CDR3 DNA follows: TGTGCCAGCAGCTTACGAACGGGAGGACAAGAGGCCCAGTACTTC. The rearrangement uses TRBV7-9 and TRBJ2-5, with 7 bases that match TRBD2. This CDR3 contains 15 residues. From germline, CDR1 is SEHNR and CDR2 FQNEAQ (reference sequence). The entire variable domain, with the rest obtained from reference TRBV7-9 and TRBJ2-5, is as follows: DTGVSQNPRHKITKRGQNVTFRCDPISEHNRLYWYRQTLGQGPEFLTYFQNEAQLEKSRLLSDRFSAERPKGSFSTLEIQRTEQGDSAMYLCASSLRTGGQEAQYFGPGTRLLVL.

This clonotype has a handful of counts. As DNA, the CDR3 is TGTGCCAGCAGCTCCCTTCCCCCCGGGGGTAACTACGAGCAGTACTTC. Its translation is CASSSLPPGGNYEQYF. The chain links TRBV5-6 to TRBJ2-7; a possible D gene is TRBD2 (6 bases). The CDR3 totals 16 residues. CDR1 is SGHDT, CDR2 YYEEEE, per germline. Trimming shortened V by 3 bases and J by 3 bases, and 19 bases separated the two germline ends. The full variable domain, completed using reference TRBV5-6 and TRBJ2-7, is DAGVTQSPTHLIKTRGQQVTLRCSPKSGHDTVSWYQQALGQGPQFIFQYYEEEERQRGNFPDRFSGHQFPNYSSELNVNALLLGDSALYLCASSSLPPGGNYEQYFGPGTRLTVT.

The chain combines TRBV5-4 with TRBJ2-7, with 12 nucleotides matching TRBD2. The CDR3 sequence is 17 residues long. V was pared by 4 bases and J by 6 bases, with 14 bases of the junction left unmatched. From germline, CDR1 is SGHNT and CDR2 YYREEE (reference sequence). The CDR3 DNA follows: TGTGCCAGCAGCCCGACTAGCGGGAGTTTTCGGATCTCCGAGCAGTACTTC. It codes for CASSPTSGSFRISEQYF. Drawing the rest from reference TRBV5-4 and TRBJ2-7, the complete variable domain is ETGVTQSPTHLIKTRGQQVTLRCSSQSGHNTVSWYQQALGQGPQFIFQYYREEENGRGNFPPRFSGLQFPNYSSELNVNALELDDSALYLCASSPTSGSFRISEQYFGPGTRLTVT.

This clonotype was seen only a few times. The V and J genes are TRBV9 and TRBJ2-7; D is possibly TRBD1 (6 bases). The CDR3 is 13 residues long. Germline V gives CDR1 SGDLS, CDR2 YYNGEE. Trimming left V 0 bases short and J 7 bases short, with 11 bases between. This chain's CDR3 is CASSVGKGGEQYF. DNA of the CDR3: TGTGCCAGCAGCGTAGGGAAAGGGGGAGAGCAGTACTTC.

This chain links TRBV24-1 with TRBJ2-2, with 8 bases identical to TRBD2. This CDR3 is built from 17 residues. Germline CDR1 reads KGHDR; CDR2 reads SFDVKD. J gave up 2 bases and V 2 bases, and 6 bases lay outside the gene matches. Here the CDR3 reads CATSDYGVAGNTGELFF. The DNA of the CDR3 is TGTGCCACCAGTGATTACGGGGTAGCGGGAAACACCGGGGAGCTGTTTTTT.

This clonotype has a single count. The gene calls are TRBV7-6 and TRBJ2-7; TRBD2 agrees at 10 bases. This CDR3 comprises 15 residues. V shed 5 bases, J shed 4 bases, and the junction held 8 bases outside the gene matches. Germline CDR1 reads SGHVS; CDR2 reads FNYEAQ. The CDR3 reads CASSPEAGGPYEQYF. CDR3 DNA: TGTGCCAGCAGCCCCGAAGCGGGGGGGCCTTACGAGCAGTACTTC.